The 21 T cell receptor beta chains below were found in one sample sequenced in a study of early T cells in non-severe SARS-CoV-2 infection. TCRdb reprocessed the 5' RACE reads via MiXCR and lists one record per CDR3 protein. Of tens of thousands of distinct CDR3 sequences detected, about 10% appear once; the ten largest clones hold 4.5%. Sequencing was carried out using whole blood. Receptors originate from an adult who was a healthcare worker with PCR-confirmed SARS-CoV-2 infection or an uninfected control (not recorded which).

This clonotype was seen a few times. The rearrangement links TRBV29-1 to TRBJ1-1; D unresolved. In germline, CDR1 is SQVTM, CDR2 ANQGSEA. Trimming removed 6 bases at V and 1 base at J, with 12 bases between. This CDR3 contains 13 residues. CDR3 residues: CSVGRGRNTEAFF. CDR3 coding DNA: TGCAGCGTGGGGAGAGGGAGGAACACTGAAGCTTTCTTT. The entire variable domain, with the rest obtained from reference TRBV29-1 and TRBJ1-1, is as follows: SAVISQKPSRDICQRGTSLTIQCQVDSQVTMMFWYRQQPGQSLTLIATANQGSEATYESGFVIDKFPISRPNLTFSTLTVSNMSPEDSSIYLCSVGRGRNTEAFFGQGTRLTVV.

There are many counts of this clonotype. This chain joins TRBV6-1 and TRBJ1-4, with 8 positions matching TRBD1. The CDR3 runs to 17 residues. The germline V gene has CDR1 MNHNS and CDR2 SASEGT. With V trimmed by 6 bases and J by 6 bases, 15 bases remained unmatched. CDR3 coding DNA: TGTGCCAGCAGGGACGGACAGGGATTGAACCTGGATGAAAAACTGTTTTTT. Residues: CASRDGQGLNLDEKLFF.

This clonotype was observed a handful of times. The CDR3 here is CASSPKQTSTNEQFF. CDR3 sequence (DNA): TGTGCCAGCTCACCCAAGCAGACTAGCACGAATGAGCAGTTCTTC. The rearrangement links TRBV18 to TRBJ2-1; 7 bases align to TRBD2. CDR1 is KGHSH and CDR2 is LQKENI in the germline V gene. CDR3 length: 15 residues. V lost 3 bases, J lost 7 bases, and 9 bases stayed unmatched.

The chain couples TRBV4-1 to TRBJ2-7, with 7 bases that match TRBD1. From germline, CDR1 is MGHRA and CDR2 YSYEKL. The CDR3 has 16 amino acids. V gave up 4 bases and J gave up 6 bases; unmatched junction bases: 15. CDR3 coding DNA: TGCGCCAGCAGCCCGACAGGGTCCAGGATAGGTGGCGAGCAGTACTTC. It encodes CASSPTGSRIGGEQYF.

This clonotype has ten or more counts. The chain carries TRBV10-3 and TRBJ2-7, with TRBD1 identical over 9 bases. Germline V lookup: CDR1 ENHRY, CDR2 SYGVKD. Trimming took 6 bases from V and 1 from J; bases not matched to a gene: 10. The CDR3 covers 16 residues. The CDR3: CAIRPGQGEWSYEQYF. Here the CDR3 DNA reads TGTGCCATCAGGCCGGGACAGGGAGAGTGGTCCTACGAGCAGTACTTC.

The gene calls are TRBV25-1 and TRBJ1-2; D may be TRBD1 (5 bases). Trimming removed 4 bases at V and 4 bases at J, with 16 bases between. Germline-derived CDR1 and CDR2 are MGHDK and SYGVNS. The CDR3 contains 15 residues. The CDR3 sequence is CASSGLLGGIYGYTF. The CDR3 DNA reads TGTGCCAGCAGTGGTCTATTGGGGGGGATCTATGGCTACACCTTC.

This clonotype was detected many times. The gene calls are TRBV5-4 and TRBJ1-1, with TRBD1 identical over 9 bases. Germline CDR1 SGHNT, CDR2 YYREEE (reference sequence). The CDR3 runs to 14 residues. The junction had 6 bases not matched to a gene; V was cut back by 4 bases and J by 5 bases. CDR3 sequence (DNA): TGTGCCAGCAGCACCGGACAGGGGAGAACTGAAGCTTTCTTT. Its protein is CASSTGQGRTEAFF.

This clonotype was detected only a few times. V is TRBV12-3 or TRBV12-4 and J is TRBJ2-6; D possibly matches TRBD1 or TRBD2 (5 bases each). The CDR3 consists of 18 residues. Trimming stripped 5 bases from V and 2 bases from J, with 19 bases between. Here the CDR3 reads CASSPVGRLQAGANVLTF. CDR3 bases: TGTGCCAGCAGTCCAGTGGGACGACTGCAAGCTGGGGCCAACGTCCTGACTTTC.

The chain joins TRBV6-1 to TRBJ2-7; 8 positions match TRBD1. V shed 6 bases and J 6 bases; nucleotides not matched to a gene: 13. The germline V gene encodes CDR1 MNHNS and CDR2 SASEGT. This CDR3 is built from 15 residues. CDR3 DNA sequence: TGTGCCAGCAGCCGGGACACGGGACAGGCAGGCGAGCAGTACTTC. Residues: CASSRDTGQAGEQYF.

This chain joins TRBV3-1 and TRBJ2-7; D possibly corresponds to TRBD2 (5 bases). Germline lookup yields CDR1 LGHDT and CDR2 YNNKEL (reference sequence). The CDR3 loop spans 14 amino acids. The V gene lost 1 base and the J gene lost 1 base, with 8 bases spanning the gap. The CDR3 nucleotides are TGTGCCAGCAGCCAAGCGACTATGTCCTACGAGCAGTACTTC. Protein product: CASSQATMSYEQYF.

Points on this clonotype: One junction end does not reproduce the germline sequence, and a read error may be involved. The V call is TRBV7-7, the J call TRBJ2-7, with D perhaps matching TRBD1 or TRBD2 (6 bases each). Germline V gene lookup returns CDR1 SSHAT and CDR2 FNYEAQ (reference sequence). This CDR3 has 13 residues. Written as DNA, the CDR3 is TGTGCTAGCAGCTTAGGGGGGCAGAACGAGCAGTACTTC. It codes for CASSLGGQNEQYF.

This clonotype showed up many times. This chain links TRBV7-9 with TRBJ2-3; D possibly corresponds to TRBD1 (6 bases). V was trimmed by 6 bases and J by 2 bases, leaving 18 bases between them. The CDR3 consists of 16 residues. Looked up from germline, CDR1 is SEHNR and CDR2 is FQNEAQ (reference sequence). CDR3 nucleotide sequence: TGTGCCAGCAGACCTCCCTCGTGGGGGCACACAGATACGCAGTATTTT. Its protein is CASRPPSWGHTDTQYF.

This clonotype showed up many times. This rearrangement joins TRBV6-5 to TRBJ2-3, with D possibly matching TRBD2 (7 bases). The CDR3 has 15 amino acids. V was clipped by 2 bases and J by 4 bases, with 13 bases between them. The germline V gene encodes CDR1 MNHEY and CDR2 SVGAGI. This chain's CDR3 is CASSYGGGLADTQYF. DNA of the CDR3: TGTGCCAGCAGTTACGGGGGGGGCCTGGCAGATACGCAGTATTTT.

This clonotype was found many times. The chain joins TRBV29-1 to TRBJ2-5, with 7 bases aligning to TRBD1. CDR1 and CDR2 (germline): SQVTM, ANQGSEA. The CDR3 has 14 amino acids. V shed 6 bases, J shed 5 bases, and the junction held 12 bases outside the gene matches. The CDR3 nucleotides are TGCAGCGTACATTTCTACAGGGGTGGGGAGACCCAGTACTTC. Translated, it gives CSVHFYRGGETQYF.

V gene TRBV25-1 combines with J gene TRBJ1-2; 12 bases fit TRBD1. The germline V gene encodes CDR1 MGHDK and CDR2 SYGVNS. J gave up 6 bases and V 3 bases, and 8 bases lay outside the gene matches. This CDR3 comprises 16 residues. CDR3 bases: TGTGCCAGCAGTGAGGCCGGGACAGGGGGCCTCGATGGCTACACCTTC. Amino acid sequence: CASSEAGTGGLDGYTF.

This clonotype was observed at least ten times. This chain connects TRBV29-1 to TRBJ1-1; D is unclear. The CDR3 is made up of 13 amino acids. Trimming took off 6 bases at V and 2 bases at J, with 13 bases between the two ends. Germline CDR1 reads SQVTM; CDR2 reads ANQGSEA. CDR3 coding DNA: TGCAGCGTGGTCAGAACCCTTAACACTGAAGCTTTCTTT. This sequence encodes CSVVRTLNTEAFF.

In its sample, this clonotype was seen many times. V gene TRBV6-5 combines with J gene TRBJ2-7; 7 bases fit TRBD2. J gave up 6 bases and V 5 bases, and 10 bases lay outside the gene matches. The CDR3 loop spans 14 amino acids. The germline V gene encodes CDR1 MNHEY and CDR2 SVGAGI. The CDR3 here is CASSQQRESLEQYF. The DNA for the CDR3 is TGTGCCAGCAGTCAACAGCGGGAATCGCTCGAGCAGTACTTC.

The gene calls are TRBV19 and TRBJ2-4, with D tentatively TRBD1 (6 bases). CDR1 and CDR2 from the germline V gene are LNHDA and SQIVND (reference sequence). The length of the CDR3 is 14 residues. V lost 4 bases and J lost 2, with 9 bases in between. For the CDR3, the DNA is TGTGCCAGTAGTAACCAGGGGTCCAAAAACATTCAGTACTTC. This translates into CASSNQGSKNIQYF.

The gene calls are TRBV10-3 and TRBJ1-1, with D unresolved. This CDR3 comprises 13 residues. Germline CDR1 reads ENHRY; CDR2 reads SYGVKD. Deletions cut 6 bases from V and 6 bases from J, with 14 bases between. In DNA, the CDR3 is TGTGCCATCAGCATTAGGGTTCGATCTGAAGCTTTCTTT. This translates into CAISIRVRSEAFF.

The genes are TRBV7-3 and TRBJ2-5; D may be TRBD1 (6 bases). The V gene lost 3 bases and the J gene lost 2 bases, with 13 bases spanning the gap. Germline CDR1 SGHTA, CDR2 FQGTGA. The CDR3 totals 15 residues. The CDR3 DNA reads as TGTGCCAGCAGCTTGGGTCAGGGGCTACAAGAGACCCAGTACTTC. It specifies CASSLGQGLQETQYF.

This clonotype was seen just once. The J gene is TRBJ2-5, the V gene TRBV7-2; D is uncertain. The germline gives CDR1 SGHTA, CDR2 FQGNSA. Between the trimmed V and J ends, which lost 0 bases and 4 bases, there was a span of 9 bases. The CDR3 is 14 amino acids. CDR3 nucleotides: TGTGCCAGCAGCTTAGCAGGGTTTGGAGAGACCCAGTACTTC. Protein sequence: CASSLAGFGETQYF.